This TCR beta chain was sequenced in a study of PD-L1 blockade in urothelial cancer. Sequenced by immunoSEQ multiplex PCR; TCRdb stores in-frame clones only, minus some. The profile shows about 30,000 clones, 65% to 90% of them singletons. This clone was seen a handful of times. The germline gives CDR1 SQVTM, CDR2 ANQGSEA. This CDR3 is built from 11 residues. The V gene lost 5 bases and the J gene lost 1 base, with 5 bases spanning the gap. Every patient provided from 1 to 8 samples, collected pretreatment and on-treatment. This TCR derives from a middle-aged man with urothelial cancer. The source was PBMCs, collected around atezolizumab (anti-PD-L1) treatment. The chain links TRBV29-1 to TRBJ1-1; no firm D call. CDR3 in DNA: TGCAGCGTTCCAAAGAACACTGAAGCTTTCTTT. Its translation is CSVPKNTEAFF.